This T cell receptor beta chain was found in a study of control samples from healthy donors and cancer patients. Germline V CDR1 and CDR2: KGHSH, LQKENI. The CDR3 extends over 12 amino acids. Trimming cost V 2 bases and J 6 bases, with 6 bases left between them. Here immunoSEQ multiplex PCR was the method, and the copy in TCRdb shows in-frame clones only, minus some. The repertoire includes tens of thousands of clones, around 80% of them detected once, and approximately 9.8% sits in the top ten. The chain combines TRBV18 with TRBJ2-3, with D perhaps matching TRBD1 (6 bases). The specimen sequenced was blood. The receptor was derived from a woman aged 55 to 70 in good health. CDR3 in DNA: TGTGCCAGCTCACCAGGGGGCGATACGCAGTATTTT. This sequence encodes CASSPGGDTQYF.